This T cell receptor (beta chain) was sequenced for a study of blood T cell repertoires in COVID-19. Across the study: Sites across the United States, Italy and Spain contributed samples from acute and convalescent COVID-19. Sample material is recorded as cDNA or gDNA derived from T cells, B-cell-depleted T cells, or PBMCs.

Authors' analysis steps: Using reference gene primer amplification, nucleated cell counts were estimated. TCRdb keeps only in-frame clones here, not all; method: immunoSEQ multiplex PCR. D and trimming were read from the DNA, whereas the V and J calls and clone size are those reported in that table. The sample has some 260,000 clones; 65% to 90% are singletons. V gave up 6 bases and J gave up 0 bases, with 15 bases separating them. CDR1 and CDR2 from the germline V gene are SGHRS and YFSETQ. The CDR3 consists of 16 residues. The chain recombines TRBV5-1 with TRBJ2-2, with D possibly TRBD2 on 6 matching bases. Sequenced sample: peripheral blood. The receptor was isolated from a woman older than 75 with active or convalescent COVID-19. Here the CDR3 DNA reads TGCGCCAGCACCACAAAAGCGGGCGCGAACACCGGGGAGCTGTTTTTT. Translated: CASTTKAGANTGELFF.